This T cell receptor (beta chain) was sequenced for a study of T cells in tuberculosis. Study results and limitations: Some low-affinity tetramer-binding T cells may be absent from this sample.

Sequenced by immunoSEQ multiplex PCR; TCRdb stores in-frame clones only, minus some. This sample has approximately 88,000 clones, with about nine tenths found just once. Thawed, overnight-rested PBMC were stained with GMM-loaded CD1B tetramer, viability dye and anti-CD3, then sorted. CD1B tetramers were loaded with Rhodococcus equi-derived C32 glucose monomycolate. This clone has more than one count but fewer than ten. Germline trimming cut 5 bases from V and 2 bases from J; bases unmatched to any gene: 8. The CDR3 length is 15 residues. The germline V gene has CDR1 LNHDA and CDR2 SQIVND (reference sequence).

The sequenced sample was CD1b-GMM tetramer-negative cells sorted from PBMCs. The TCR was taken from an adult woman with latent tuberculosis. The chain has TRBV19 and TRBJ1-2; 7 positions agree with TRBD1. The CDR3 loop reads CASSPHRGANYGYTF. The CDR3 coding sequence is TGTGCCAGTAGTCCCCACAGGGGTGCCAACTATGGCTACACCTTC.